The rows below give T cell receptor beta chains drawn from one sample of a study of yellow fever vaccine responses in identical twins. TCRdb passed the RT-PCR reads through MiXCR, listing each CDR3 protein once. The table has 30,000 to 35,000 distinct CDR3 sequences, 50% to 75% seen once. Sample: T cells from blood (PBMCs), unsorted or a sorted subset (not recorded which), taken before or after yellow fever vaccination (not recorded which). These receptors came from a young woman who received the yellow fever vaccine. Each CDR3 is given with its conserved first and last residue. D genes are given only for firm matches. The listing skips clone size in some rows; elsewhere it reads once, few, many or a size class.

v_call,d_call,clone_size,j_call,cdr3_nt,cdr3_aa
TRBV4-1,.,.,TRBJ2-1,TGCGCCAGCAGCCAAGATGGCTACAATGAGCAGTTCTTC,CASSQDGYNEQFF
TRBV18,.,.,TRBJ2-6,TGTGCCAGCTCACCACCCGTCCCTGGGGCCAACGTCCTGACTTTC,CASSPPVPGANVLTF
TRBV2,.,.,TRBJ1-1,TGTGCCAGCAAATTGAAAGGGATGATAGGAAAAAGGAACACTGAAGCTTTCTTT,CASKLKGMIGKRNTEAFF
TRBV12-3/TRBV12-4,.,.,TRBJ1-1,TGTGCCAGCAGTTTAAAGGGGGGCACTGAAGCTTTCTTT,CASSLKGGTEAFF
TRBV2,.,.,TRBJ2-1,TGTGCCAGCAGCACCACCGGGCGGGCACAGTTCTTC,CASSTTGRAQFF
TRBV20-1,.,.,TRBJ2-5,TGCAGTGCTAGAGCGAAGCGGCAAGAGACCCAGTACTTC,CSARAKRQETQYF
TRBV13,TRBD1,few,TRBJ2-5,TGTGCCAGCAGCTTAGTACGGGACAGGGGCAGCCCCCAAGAGACCCAGTACTTC,CASSLVRDRGSPQETQYF
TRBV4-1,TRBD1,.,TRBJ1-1,TGCGCCAGCAGCCAAGATAGTGGGTCAGGGGGAACTGAAGCTTTCTTT,CASSQDSGSGGTEAFF
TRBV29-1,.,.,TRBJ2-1,TGCAGCGTCCCCAGGGGCTACTACAATGAGCAGTTCTTC,CSVPRGYYNEQFF
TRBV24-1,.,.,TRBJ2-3,TGTGCCACCAGTGATTCGGCGAAAACCACAGATACGCAGTATTTT,CATSDSAKTTDTQYF
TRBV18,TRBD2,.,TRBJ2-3,TGTGCCAGCTCACGCACCGGACTAGCGGGGGGAGATACGCAGTATTTT,CASSRTGLAGGDTQYF
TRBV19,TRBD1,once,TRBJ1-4,TGTGCCAGTATGAAACGTGCGGGGACAGGTAGTGAAAAACTGTTTTTT,CASMKRAGTGSEKLFF
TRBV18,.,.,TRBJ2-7,TGTGCCAGCTCACTCTCCCTTCTAGCGTCGAGAAACAACGAGCAGTACTTC,CASSLSLLASRNNEQYF
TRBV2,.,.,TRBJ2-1,TGTGCCAGCAGTGGGGGGACCGCCAATGAGCAGTTCTTC,CASSGGTANEQFF
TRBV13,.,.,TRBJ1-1,TGTGCCAGCAGCTTACGGGGGGCGGCGGACACTGAAGCTTTCTTT,CASSLRGAADTEAFF
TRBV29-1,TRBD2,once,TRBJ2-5,TGCAGCGTTGAAGGACTAGCGGCTAGGAAGTACTTC,CSVEGLAARKYF
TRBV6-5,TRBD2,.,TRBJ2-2,TGTGCCAGCAGTTCGGGAGGACTAGCGGGAGGGCCCGGGGAGCTGTTTTTT,CASSSGGLAGGPGELFF
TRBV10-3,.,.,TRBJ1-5,TGTGCCATCAGTGCCGGCAATAGCAATCAGCCCCAGCATTTT,CAISAGNSNQPQHF
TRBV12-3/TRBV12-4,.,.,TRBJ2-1,TGTGCCAGCATCTTATCGGGGATGTCAGGCAATGAGCAGTTCTTC,CASILSGMSGNEQFF
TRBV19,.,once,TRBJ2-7,TGTGCCAGTAGTATGGGGTACGAGCAGTACTTC,CASSMGYEQYF
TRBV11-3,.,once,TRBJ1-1,TGTGCCAGCAGCTTCCTTGACCGGCCCGGCCAAGCTTTCTTT,CASSFLDRPGQAFF
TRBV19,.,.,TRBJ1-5,TGTGCCAGCAGGAGGGGCAATCAGCCCCAGCATTTT,CASRRGNQPQHF
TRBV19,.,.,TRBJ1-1,TGTGCCAGTACCCAACCAGGAGCTGAAGCTTTCTTT,CASTQPGAEAFF
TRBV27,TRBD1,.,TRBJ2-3,TGTGCCAGCAGTTTGAGGGGGCGCGGCACAGATACGCAGTATTTT,CASSLRGRGTDTQYF
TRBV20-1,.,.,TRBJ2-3,TGCAGTGCCACCGGGACTAGCACAGATACGCAGTATTTT,CSATGTSTDTQYF
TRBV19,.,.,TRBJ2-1,TGTGCCAGTCGGACTGCCGACAATGAGCAGTTCTTC,CASRTADNEQFF
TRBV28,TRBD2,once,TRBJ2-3,TGTGCCAGCAGTTCCAGGACTAGCGGGCGCGAGGGTACGCAGTATTTT,CASSSRTSGREGTQYF
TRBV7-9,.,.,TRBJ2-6,TGTGCCAGCAGCGCAACAGGGATATCCTCTGGGGCCAACGTCCTGACTTTC,CASSATGISSGANVLTF
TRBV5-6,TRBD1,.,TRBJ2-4,TGTGCCAGCAGCACAGGACAGGGAATTATTCAGTACTTC,CASSTGQGIIQYF
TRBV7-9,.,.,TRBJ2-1,TGTGCCAGCAGCTTACTGTCAGCAAACAATGAGCAGTTCTTC,CASSLLSANNEQFF
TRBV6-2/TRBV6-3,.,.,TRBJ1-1,TGTGCCAGCAGTTACTCGGGGAATTTTCACACTGAAGCTTTCTTT,CASSYSGNFHTEAFF